Listed below are T cell receptor beta chains from one sample, sequenced in a study of tumor-infiltrating lymphocytes in primary liver carcinoma. TCRdb called the multiplex PCR reads again in MiXCR, with one record for every CDR3 protein. Counted here are nearly 200,000 distinct CDR3 sequences, less than 65% occurring once; the ten biggest clones make up 5.5% to 9%. The sample consisted of peripheral blood. Receptors were obtained from an older woman with primary liver carcinoma and hepatitis B virus infection. CDR3s leave out the opening cysteine and the closing phenylalanine or tryptophan. A D gene is named only where the DNA matches it firmly.

D,V,J,CDR3
TRBD1,TRBV5-5,TRBJ1-3,ANSLGRGGSSGNTIY
-,TRBV2,TRBJ1-6,ASDRNSPLH
-,TRBV1,TRBJ1-5,ISTLVRAGGRHQPQH
TRBD2,TRBV7-8,TRBJ2-5,ASSLARGSGRGETQY
-,TRBV6-6,TRBJ2-7,GSRRRDGAYEQY
-,TRBV7-8,TRBJ2-7,ASSPRTANPYEQY
-,TRBV19,TRBJ1-2,ASSIVGLGGYT
-,TRBV2,TRBJ2-5,ASSEQGPLSGTQY
-,TRBV4-1,TRBJ2-1,ASSQDRGGRQF
TRBD1,TRBV6-5,TRBJ1-6,ASSYSEGQGMRSPLH
TRBD1,TRBV6-1,TRBJ1-5,ASRPDRVQPQH
TRBD2,TRBV5-1,TRBJ2-1,ASSRGTSGSSSYNEQF
TRBD2,TRBV29-1,TRBJ2-1,SANRGSGSSNDQF
-,TRBV30,TRBJ2-1,ACSREGFYSEQF
-,TRBV11-2,TRBJ2-7,ASNPGGVGYEQY
-,TRBV6-5,TRBJ1-5,VSRTALDQPQH
TRBD2,TRBV5-1,TRBJ2-1,ASSLSGDEQF
TRBD2,TRBV6-1,TRBJ2-7,ASSETGGSGRPEQY
-,TRBV28,TRBJ1-2,ASSFNGYT
-,TRBV6-1,TRBJ1-6,ASSEEGFGGTLH
-,TRBV7-9,TRBJ2-5,ASSRTGERAQETQY
-,TRBV7-9,TRBJ1-5,ASSLGQGQPQH
-,TRBV28,TRBJ2-5,ASTSWMGTQY
-,TRBV4-1,TRBJ2-1,ASSPVGGGGNEQF
-,TRBV29-1,TRBJ2-4,SFEGVDTQY
TRBD2,TRBV11-2,TRBJ2-3,ASNLMRGGTGAQY
TRBD2,TRBV5-4,TRBJ2-2,ASGPGGTSGRGTGELF
-,TRBV11-3,TRBJ1-2,ASSVLGSHGYT
-,TRBV4-1,TRBJ2-7,ASSQDSRRLSSYEQY
-,TRBV20-1,TRBJ2-5,SALEYQETQY
-,TRBV11-2,TRBJ1-4,ASSLRQSTTNEKLF
-,TRBV11-2,TRBJ2-2,ASSFYETGELF
TRBD2,TRBV11-3,TRBJ2-7,ASSPAGTRISYEQY
-,TRBV6-5,TRBJ1-1,ASGQTDTEAF
TRBD1,TRBV11-3,TRBJ2-7,ASSSVPPRTGSYERY
TRBD2,TRBV28,TRBJ2-1,ASSLILAGGRNEQF
-,TRBV5-5,TRBJ2-1,ASSLVGGNLCEQF
-,TRBV7-8,TRBJ2-5,ASSLGLQFQETQY
-,TRBV28,TRBJ2-1,ASGTGSYNEQF
-,TRBV6-2/TRBV6-3,TRBJ2-7,ASSSDRGGVDEQY
-,TRBV11-2,TRBJ2-2,ASSLSNRGRTGELF
-,TRBV11-3,TRBJ2-7,ASRYIDEHY
-,TRBV12-3/TRBV12-4,TRBJ2-7,ASSSGTSLYEQY
TRBD1,TRBV5-1,TRBJ2-7,ASSFDIQGAREQY
-,TRBV5-4,TRBJ2-6,ASSQRQGISGANILT
-,TRBV6-6,TRBJ2-5,ASSYPRGGAARETQY
TRBD1,TRBV24-1,TRBJ2-2,ATRGTGSGTGELF
-,TRBV6-5,TRBJ2-3,ASSDDSTDTQY
TRBD2,TRBV7-8,TRBJ2-3,ASSRGTSGRWARISVSTDTQY
TRBD2,TRBV29-1,TRBJ2-1,RVVAGRYYNEQF
-,TRBV11-3,TRBJ2-1,ASNVGDIAYNEQF
-,TRBV5-4,TRBJ1-1,ASSLGIGVRSEAF